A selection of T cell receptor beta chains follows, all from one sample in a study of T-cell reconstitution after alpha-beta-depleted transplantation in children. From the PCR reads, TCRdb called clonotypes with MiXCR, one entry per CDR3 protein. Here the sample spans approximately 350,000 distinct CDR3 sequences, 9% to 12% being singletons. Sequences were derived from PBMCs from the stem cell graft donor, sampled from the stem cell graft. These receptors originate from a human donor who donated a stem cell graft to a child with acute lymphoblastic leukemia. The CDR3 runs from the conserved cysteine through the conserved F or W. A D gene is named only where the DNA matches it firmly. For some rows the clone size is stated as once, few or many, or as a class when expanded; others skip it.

CASSFWYRADYGYTF TGTGCCAGCAGTTTTTGGTACAGGGCTGACTATGGCTACACCTTC - - TRBJ1-2 TRBV12-3/TRBV12-4
CSALSRRGRETQYF TGCAGTGCTTTGTCCCGGCGGGGCCGGGAGACCCAGTACTTC - few TRBJ2-5 TRBV20-1
CASNSGQGKDTQYF TGTGCCAGCAATTCCGGACAGGGTAAAGATACGCAGTATTTT TRBD1 few TRBJ2-3 TRBV6-2/TRBV6-3
CAKTSGRSDNEQFF TGTGCCAAAACTAGCGGGAGAAGTGACAATGAGCAGTTCTTC TRBD2 - TRBJ2-1 TRBV28
CASSLLGRAIYNEQFF TGTGCCAGCAGCTTATTGGGGAGGGCCATCTACAATGAGCAGTTCTTC TRBD2 few TRBJ2-1 TRBV7-2
CASSGTTTPGDIQYF TGTGCCAGCAGTGGAACCACTACCCCGGGAGACATTCAGTACTTC - few TRBJ2-4 TRBV25-1
CASKDQSTDTQYF TGTGCCAGCAAGGACCAGAGCACAGATACGCAGTATTTT - many TRBJ2-3 TRBV2
CASSQVTHSYEQYF TGCGCCAGCAGCCAAGTGACCCACTCCTACGAGCAGTACTTC - many TRBJ2-7 TRBV4-3
CASRSRQGHQPQHF TGTGCCAGCAGATCAAGACAGGGACATCAGCCCCAGCATTTT TRBD1 many TRBJ1-5 TRBV12-3/TRBV12-4
CASRSDRGETQYF TGTGCCAGCAGATCGGACCGGGGGGAGACCCAGTACTTC - - TRBJ2-5 TRBV2
CASGTLDREENGNTIYF TGTGCTAGTGGTACTTTAGACAGGGAGGAAAATGGAAACACCATATATTTT TRBD1 - TRBJ1-3 TRBV12-5
CATSRAGLYEQYF TGTGCCACCAGCAGAGCCGGGCTCTACGAGCAGTACTTC - - TRBJ2-7 TRBV15
CASSFLVGGDTDTQYF TGTGCCAGCAGCTTTTTAGTCGGGGGCGACACAGATACGCAGTATTTT - few TRBJ2-3 TRBV7-2
CSVESRLAGEPGLYEQYF TGCAGCGTTGAATCGCGACTAGCGGGAGAACCGGGCCTCTACGAGCAGTACTTC TRBD2 few TRBJ2-7 TRBV29-1
CASSGDFPKNIQYF TGTGCCAGCAGTGGAGACTTTCCCAAAAACATTCAGTACTTC - few TRBJ2-4 TRBV6-1
CASNILAGVETQYF TGTGCCAGCAACATCCTAGCGGGCGTGGAGACCCAGTACTTC TRBD2 many TRBJ2-5 TRBV28
CASSWGQGYEQYF TGTGCCAGCAGCTGGGGACAGGGCTACGAGCAGTACTTC TRBD1 many TRBJ2-7 TRBV11-3
CASTLNRAPGLGTQYF TGTGCCAGCACTCTAAACCGGGCCCCCGGTCTGGGTACGCAGTATTTT - - TRBJ2-3 TRBV7-2
CASSYGRKSHEQYF TGTGCCAGCAGCTACGGGAGGAAGTCCCACGAGCAGTACTTC TRBD2 few TRBJ2-7 TRBV7-2
CSASMGLAGPTDTQYF TGCAGTGCTAGTATGGGACTAGCGGGACCCACAGATACGCAGTATTTT TRBD2 - TRBJ2-3 TRBV20-1
CASSLGHTRNEQFF TGTGCCAGCAGCTTAGGCCACACGAGAAATGAGCAGTTCTTC - - TRBJ2-1 TRBV7-9
CASSTAGEGSPLHF TGTGCCAGCAGCACTGCCGGGGAGGGTTCACCCCTCCACTTT - many TRBJ1-6 TRBV7-6
CASSLGDRLGFPEAFF TGTGCCAGCAGTTTAGGGGACCGCCTGGGGTTCCCTGAAGCTTTCTTT - few TRBJ1-1 TRBV12-3/TRBV12-4
CASSYSDPGTGAGGYTF TGTGCCAGCAGTTACTCGGATCCCGGGACAGGGGCCGGCGGCTACACCTTC TRBD1 few TRBJ1-2 TRBV6-5
CASSGRGQGTDTQYF TGCGCCAGCAGCGGACGGGGACAGGGGACAGATACGCAGTATTTT TRBD1 few TRBJ2-3 TRBV4-1
CAISDPTVAGGRYEQYF TGTGCCATCAGTGACCCTACCGTAGCGGGAGGCCGCTACGAGCAGTACTTC TRBD2 few TRBJ2-7 TRBV10-3
CSAPLWVRSTDTQYF TGCAGTGCCCCCCTCTGGGTGCGGAGCACAGATACGCAGTATTTT - - TRBJ2-3 TRBV20-1
CASSLAPTSGSRETQYF TGCGCCAGCAGCTTGGCCCCAACTAGCGGGAGTCGAGAGACCCAGTACTTC TRBD2 few TRBJ2-5 TRBV5-1
CATSLALRPYNEQFF TGTGCCACCAGCCTGGCCCTCCGACCCTACAATGAGCAGTTCTTC - few TRBJ2-1 TRBV15
CAGSQDWGSEQFF TGTGCCGGCAGCCAAGATTGGGGAAGTGAGCAGTTCTTC - - TRBJ2-1 TRBV3-1
CSARLQETQYF TGCAGTGCTAGGCTCCAAGAGACCCAGTACTTC - few TRBJ2-5 TRBV20-1
CASSTWTGTDIQYF TGTGCCAGCAGTACTTGGACAGGGACGGACATTCAGTACTTC TRBD1 - TRBJ2-4 TRBV12-3/TRBV12-4
CSARGTAGVYNEQFF TGCAGTGCTAGAGGTACGGCGGGGGTCTACAATGAGCAGTTCTTC TRBD2 - TRBJ2-1 TRBV20-1
CSARTSGSYEQYF TGCAGTGCTAGGACTAGCGGCTCCTACGAGCAGTACTTC TRBD2 many TRBJ2-7 TRBV20-1
CASSPGGRHNDQFF TGCGCCAGCAGCCCTGGCGGGAGACACAATGACCAGTTCTTC TRBD2 - TRBJ2-1 TRBV5-1
CASSKKFSAYGYTF TGTGCCAGCAGTAAAAAGTTTTCTGCCTATGGCTACACCTTC - - TRBJ1-2 TRBV28
CASRLDRGRAGPLSSSYNEQFF TGTGCCAGCAGACTTGACAGGGGGCGTGCGGGACCCCTCTCAAGCTCCTACAATGAGCAGTTCTTC TRBD1 - TRBJ2-1 TRBV13
CASRLNRGPGTEAFF TGTGCCAGCAGACTTAACAGGGGTCCGGGCACTGAAGCTTTCTTT TRBD1 many TRBJ1-1 TRBV12-3/TRBV12-4
CASSLSSHSYNEQFF TGTGCCAGCAGCTTAAGTTCCCACTCCTACAATGAGCAGTTCTTC - many TRBJ2-1 TRBV7-2
CAINPEGWGSPLHF TGTGCCATCAACCCGGAGGGGTGGGGATCACCCCTCCACTTT - - TRBJ1-6 TRBV10-3
CASSSSGRAYNEQFF TGTGCCAGCAGTTCAAGCGGGAGGGCTTACAATGAGCAGTTCTTC TRBD2 many TRBJ2-1 TRBV6-2/TRBV6-3
CASSLAGRQFF TGTGCCAGCAGTTTAGCGGGGAGGCAGTTCTTC - many TRBJ2-1 TRBV28
CASSPRGGSPTDTQYF TGTGCCAGCAGCCCCCGGGGCGGGAGCCCCACAGATACGCAGTATTTT TRBD2 - TRBJ2-3 TRBV12-3/TRBV12-4
CASSPQAGGTYNEQFF TGCGCCAGCAGCCCACAAGCGGGAGGGACATACAATGAGCAGTTCTTC TRBD2 - TRBJ2-1 TRBV4-1
CSVYEGVLHGYTF TGCAGCGTTTATGAGGGAGTACTCCATGGCTACACCTTC - - TRBJ1-2 TRBV29-1
CASSRLSGGEFF TGTGCCAGCAGCCGACTGTCTGGGGGAGAGTTCTTC - - TRBJ2-1 TRBV11-1
CASSFGTSGGPDTQYF TGTGCCAGCAGTTTCGGGACTAGCGGGGGACCAGATACGCAGTATTTT TRBD2 - TRBJ2-3 TRBV12-3/TRBV12-4
CASSPGQGQNEQYF TGTGCCAGCAGCCCCGGACAGGGGCAAAACGAGCAGTACTTC TRBD1 many TRBJ2-7 TRBV4-2
CASSLSAGLGNEQFF TGTGCCAGCAGCTTATCTGCGGGGTTGGGCAATGAGCAGTTCTTC - many TRBJ2-1 TRBV7-2
CASSLQGVSQPQHF TGTGCCAGCAGCTTGCAGGGGGTAAGCCAGCCCCAGCATTTT TRBD1 few TRBJ1-5 TRBV7-8
CSARGTSGREGEQFF TGCAGTGCTAGGGGGACTAGCGGGAGAGAGGGTGAGCAGTTCTTC TRBD2 - TRBJ2-1 TRBV20-1
CASWDRGTNQPQHF TGTGCCAGCTGGGACAGGGGTACCAATCAGCCCCAGCATTTT TRBD1 - TRBJ1-5 TRBV19
CASSSREGSGSEQYF TGTGCCAGCAGCTCCCGGGAGGGTAGCGGGAGCGAGCAGTACTTC TRBD2 few TRBJ2-7 TRBV7-6